The 31 T cell receptor beta chains presented below share a single source sample, sequenced in a study of CD8 T cells in ankylosing spondylitis. Study conclusions and caveats: A TCR beta motif made of fewer than ten highly homologous variants seemed typical of ankylosing spondylitis blood.

Which antigens these TCRs recognize remains unknown. Each CDR3 protein gets one entry after TCRdb re-called the 5' RACE reads with MiXCR. The sample contains around 770,000 distinct CDR3 sequences, roughly 12% of which appear only once. The sample was blood, either unsorted or a sorted T cell fraction (not recorded which). Receptor source: a male donor with ankylosing spondylitis.

This clonotype was counted at least ten times. DNA of the CDR3: TGTGCCAGCAGCTTAGTAGGGGAAACGGCCAAAAACATTCAGTACTTC. Translating it yields CASSLVGETAKNIQYF. The chain links TRBV7-2 to TRBJ2-4, with D tentatively TRBD1 (5 bases). Per germline, CDR1 SGHTA and CDR2 FQGNSA. This CDR3 comprises 16 residues. Trimming shortened V by 1 base and J by 1 base, and 11 bases separated the two germline ends.

On this clonotype itself: A much larger clone sits a single nucleotide away, making a read error possible. The chain is built from TRBV20-1 and TRBJ2-1; D perhaps matches TRBD2 (6 bases). Trimming left V 3 bases short and J 6 bases short, with 9 bases between. CDR1 is DFQATT, CDR2 SNEGSKA, per germline (reference sequence). This CDR3 has 12 amino acids. CDR3 region: CSASGTFNEQFF. CDR3 in DNA: TGCAGTGCTAGCGGGACTTTCAATGAGCAGTTCTTC.

This clonotype was picked up a small number of times. The chain is built from TRBV2 and TRBJ2-5; D ambiguous. The V end lost 0 bases, the J end lost 7 bases, and 9 bases lay between the germline ends. Looked up from germline, CDR1 is SNHLY and CDR2 is FYNNEI. The CDR3 is 13 amino acids. CDR3 sequence: CASSEASSGTQYF. CDR3 nucleotides: TGTGCCAGCAGTGAAGCGTCTTCTGGGACCCAGTACTTC.

This clonotype was detected a few times. The rearrangement joins TRBV9 to TRBJ1-1, with D perhaps matching TRBD1 (6 bases). The germline V and J ends were trimmed by 0 bases and 1 base, with 13 bases remaining between them. This CDR3 has 16 amino acids. CDR1 and CDR2 (germline): SGDLS, YYNGEE. CDR3 in DNA: TGTGCCAGCAGCGTAGGGGCAGGGGAGGCGAACACTGAAGCTTTCTTT. Encoded protein: CASSVGAGEANTEAFF.

This clonotype was picked up a small number of times. V and J are TRBV29-1 and TRBJ1-2; D gene ambiguous. V shed 7 bases and J shed 8 bases, with 14 bases lying between them. The CDR3 totals 11 residues. Germline CDR1 reads SQVTM; CDR2 reads ANQGSEA. The CDR3 protein is CSAGDTAGYTF. In DNA, the CDR3 is TGCAGCGCCGGCGACACCGCAGGCTACACCTTC.

This rearrangement joins TRBV6-5 to TRBJ2-3; tentatively, D is TRBD1 or TRBD2 (5 bases each). CDR3 length equals 17 residues. V lost 0 bases to trimming and J lost 1 base, with 14 bases between them. Germline V CDR1 and CDR2: MNHEY, SVGAGI. The CDR3 DNA reads as TGTGCCAGCAGTTACTCGAGAGGGGCTTGGGGCACAGATACGCAGTATTTT. Translated: CASSYSRGAWGTDTQYF.

This clonotype has more than one count but fewer than ten. Relative to the germline gene, one junction end is altered; a read error may explain this. The chain is built from TRBV12-3 or TRBV12-4 and TRBJ1-2; the D is unclear. This CDR3 comprises 13 residues. As DNA, the CDR3 is TGTGCCAGCAGTTTGAGGGATCTCGGGCCGCTCTTCTTC. Its translation: CASSLRDLGPLFF.

The chain links TRBV11-2 to TRBJ2-5; perhaps D is TRBD1 or TRBD2 (5 bases each). The CDR3 is made up of 17 amino acids. V was pared by 5 bases and J by 5 bases, with 24 bases between. Germline V gene lookup returns CDR1 SGHAT and CDR2 FQNNGV. The CDR3 is CASSAWRGLGTRETQYF. CDR3 coding DNA: TGTGCCAGCAGCGCATGGAGAGGGTTAGGGACGAGGGAGACCCAGTACTTC.

This clonotype was counted between two and nine times. The chain couples TRBV6-5 to TRBJ2-7, with D perhaps matching TRBD2 (6 bases). V was shortened by 4 bases and J by 7 bases, with 20 bases between the two germline ends. The CDR3 contains 15 residues. Per germline, CDR1 MNHEY and CDR2 SVGAGI. The CDR3 loop is CASSSRGGARDEQYF. In DNA, the CDR3 is TGTGCCAGCAGTTCCCGCGGAGGGGCCCGGGATGAGCAGTACTTC.

In this sample, this clonotype turned up a few times. The V and J genes are TRBV20-1 and TRBJ2-1; D gene uncertain. The CDR3 is made up of 12 amino acids. Germline CDR1 DFQATT, CDR2 SNEGSKA (reference sequence). The V gene lost 4 bases and the J gene lost 4 bases, with 8 bases spanning the gap. CDR3 nucleotides: TGCAGTGCTACCGTCGATTACAATGAGCAGTTCTTC. It yields the protein CSATVDYNEQFF.

The rearrangement uses TRBV2 and TRBJ2-5; D could derive from TRBD1 or TRBD2 (5 bases each). The V gene lost 6 bases and the J gene lost 6 bases, with 17 bases spanning the gap. This CDR3 is 14 amino acids long. Germline loops: CDR1 SNHLY, CDR2 FYNNEI. The CDR3 DNA is TGTGCCAGCAGGCCCGAACGGGGCCCTCAGACCCAGTACTTC. This sequence encodes CASRPERGPQTQYF.

This clonotype has ten or more counts. The V gene is TRBV20-1, the J gene TRBJ1-4, with D unclear. The CDR3 consists of 12 residues. Germline CDR1 is DFQATT and CDR2 is SNEGSKA (reference sequence). Trimming stripped 5 bases from V and 4 bases from J, with 8 bases between. CDR3 loop: CSAPGNNEKLFF. In nucleotides, the CDR3 is TGCAGTGCTCCGGGGAATAATGAAAAACTGTTTTTT.

CDR3 DNA sequence: TGCGCCAGCAGCCCCTCACTAGGGACTTCTGGGAGTGCATCGCAGTATTTT. Encoded protein: CASSPSLGTSGSASQYF. The V call is TRBV5-1, the J call TRBJ2-3; a weak D match, TRBD2 (6 bases). V was trimmed by 4 bases and J by 10 bases, leaving 28 bases between them. The germline gives CDR1 SGHRS, CDR2 YFSETQ. The length of the CDR3 is 17 residues. Full variable domain (outside the CDR3, taken from reference TRBV5-1 and TRBJ2-3): KAGVTQTPRYLIKTRGQQVTLSCSPISGHRSVSWYQQTPGQGLQFLFEYFSETQRNKGNFPGRFSGRQFSNSRSEMNVSTLELGDSALYLCASSPSLGTSGSASQYFGPGTRLTVL.

This clonotype was recorded at least ten times. The chain uses TRBV29-1 and TRBJ2-3; D gene uncertain. In germline, CDR1 is SQVTM, CDR2 ANQGSEA. The CDR3 has 13 residues. V gave up 4 bases and J gave up 6 bases, with 14 bases separating them. CDR3 sequence: CSVGPSSSDTQYF. The CDR3 DNA is TGCAGCGTTGGTCCGTCGTCCAGTGATACGCAGTATTTT.

V usage is TRBV5-5 and J usage is TRBJ2-3; no definite D call. The CDR3 extends over 14 amino acids. The germline V gene has CDR1 SGHKS and CDR2 YYEKEE (reference sequence). V was trimmed by 1 base and J by 2 bases, leaving 8 bases between them. The CDR3 here is CASSLMELTDTQYF. In nucleotides, the CDR3 is TGTGCCAGCAGCTTGATGGAGCTCACAGATACGCAGTATTTT.

This clonotype was counted a few times. This sequence joins TRBV4-3 and TRBJ2-5; possible D gene TRBD1, 6 bases. Trimming cost V 3 bases and J 5 bases, with 13 bases left between them. Looked up from germline, CDR1 is LGHNA and CDR2 is YSLEER. This CDR3 has 14 residues. The CDR3, as DNA: TGCGCCAGCAGCCAGAAGTCCCAGGGGGAGACCCAGTACTTC. Translating gives CASSQKSQGETQYF.

The chain has TRBV19 and TRBJ2-5; the D gene is possibly TRBD1 (6 bases). There are 14 residues in the CDR3. Germline CDR1 is LNHDA and CDR2 is SQIVND (reference sequence). V lost 5 bases and J 4 bases, leaving 14 bases between the germline ends. The CDR3 nucleotides are TGTGCCAGTAGTTCCAACAGGGATAGAGAGACCCAGTACTTC. Protein product: CASSSNRDRETQYF.

J is TRBJ2-1 and V is TRBV20-1; D is possibly TRBD2 (5 bases). V was shortened by 5 bases and J by 1 base, with 21 bases between the two germline ends. Germline V lookup: CDR1 DFQATT, CDR2 SNEGSKA (reference sequence). The CDR3 totals 17 residues. The CDR3 DNA follows: TGCAGTGCTTCTTCCTGCGTGGTTCCGGGATCCTACAATGAGCAGTTCTTC. It is translated as CSASSCVVPGSYNEQFF.

The chain joins TRBV20-1 to TRBJ2-7, with a possible D match to TRBD2 (6 bases). This CDR3 has 14 amino acids. The germline V gene encodes CDR1 DFQATT and CDR2 SNEGSKA (reference sequence). V lost 3 bases and J 6 bases, leaving 18 bases between the germline ends. The CDR3 nucleotides read TGCAGTGCTAGCGGGGGAGCTACGTTGTTCGAGCAGTACTTC. Translating it yields CSASGGATLFEQYF.

This clonotype was recorded many times. The gene calls are TRBV29-1 and TRBJ2-5; 9 bases map to TRBD1. Losses at the gene ends were 4 bases for V and 5 bases for J; bases not matched to a gene: 8. The length of the CDR3 is 14 residues. Germline V gene sequence: CDR1 SQVTM, CDR2 ANQGSEA. In DNA, the CDR3 is TGCAGCGTTGTAGGACAGGGGTTTCGGGAGACCCAGTACTTC. It codes for CSVVGQGFRETQYF.

In this sample, this clonotype turned up a few times. The chain joins TRBV4-2 to TRBJ2-3; the match to TRBD2 covers 11 bases. The junction had 5 bases not matched to a gene; V was cut back by 1 base and J by 5 bases. The germline CDR1 and CDR2 sequences are LGHNA and YNFKEQ. The CDR3 has 16 residues. In DNA form, the CDR3 reads TGTGCCAGCAGCCAAGTTACTAGCGGGGGAGGAGATACGCAGTATTTT. Its protein is CASSQVTSGGGDTQYF.

The rearrangement joins TRBV25-1 to TRBJ1-2; 9 bases line up with TRBD1. The germline V gene encodes CDR1 MGHDK and CDR2 SYGVNS. CDR3 size: 15 residues. With 3 bases clipped from V and 2 bases from J, the junction kept 4 bases outside the gene matches. This chain's CDR3 is CASSDTGTGNYGYTF. The CDR3 nucleotides read TGTGCCAGCAGTGACACCGGGACAGGGAACTATGGCTACACCTTC.

This clonotype was seen a few times. This chain uses TRBV18 with TRBJ1-4; D ambiguous. Germline V lookup: CDR1 KGHSH, CDR2 LQKENI. V was trimmed by 0 bases and J by 7 bases, leaving 12 bases between them. CDR3 length: 15 amino acids. In nucleotides, the CDR3 is TGTGCCAGCTCACCACCGTCCGCGGGCGGTGAAAAACTGTTTTTT. The encoded protein is CASSPPSAGGEKLFF.

This clonotype was counted at least ten times. The chain combines TRBV5-1 with TRBJ1-1, with 7 bases aligning to TRBD1. The J segment lost 0 bases and the V segment lost 7 bases, leaving 3 bases of the junction unmatched. Germline CDR1 reads SGHRS; CDR2 reads YFSETQ. This CDR3 has 13 amino acids. CDR3 nucleotide sequence: TGCGCCAGCGGACAGGACGTGAACACTGAAGCTTTCTTT. The encoded protein is CASGQDVNTEAFF.

The table lists this clonotype with many counts. The chain has TRBV20-1 and TRBJ2-3, with 8 bases matching TRBD2. The germline gives CDR1 DFQATT, CDR2 SNEGSKA (reference sequence). The J segment lost 5 bases and the V segment lost 4 bases, leaving 2 bases of the junction unmatched. The CDR3 runs to 12 residues. CDR3 nucleotides: TGCAGTGCTACTCTAGCGGGAGATACGCAGTATTTT. Translating gives CSATLAGDTQYF.

The chain links TRBV5-5 to TRBJ1-6; 7 bases align to TRBD1. Germline CDR1 is SGHKS and CDR2 is YYEKEE (reference sequence). CDR3 length: 15 residues. The V and J ends lost 2 bases and 9 bases, in that order; junction bases with no gene match: 8. CDR3 residues: CASSFVIRGGSPLHF. The CDR3 DNA reads TGTGCCAGCAGCTTCGTTATCAGGGGGGGTTCACCCCTCCACTTT. The complete variable domain, with remaining parts taken from reference TRBV5-5 and TRBJ1-6, reads DAGVTQSPTHLIKTRGQQVTLRCSPISGHKSVSWYQQVLGQGPQFIFQYYEKEERGRGNFPDRFSARQFPNYSSELNVNALLLGDSALYLCASSFVIRGGSPLHFGNGTRLTVT.

V and J are TRBV27 and TRBJ2-5; TRBD2 matches 7 bases. The CDR3 length is 17 residues. Germline V CDR1 and CDR2: MNHEY, SMNVEV (reference sequence). V gave up 4 bases and J gave up 2 bases; unmatched junction bases: 13. The CDR3 DNA follows: TGTGCCAGCAGTTCGCGGGGTAGGCTAGCGGATCAAGAGACCCAGTACTTC. Translation gives CASSSRGRLADQETQYF.

The chain combines TRBV4-1 with TRBJ2-1; TRBD2 agrees at 10 bases. The CDR3 length is 16 residues. V was clipped by 3 bases and J by 6 bases; unmatched bases: 8. Germline V gives CDR1 MGHRA, CDR2 YSYEKL. In DNA form, the CDR3 reads TGCGCCAGCAGCCAGGCTAGCGGGGGTGGGGTCAATGAGCAGTTCTTC. Amino acids: CASSQASGGGVNEQFF.

This clonotype was seen at least ten times. This chain links TRBV20-1 with TRBJ1-5, with 9 bases matching TRBD1. Trimming cost V 6 bases and J 3 bases; bases outside gene matches: 12. Germline CDR1 and CDR2: DFQATT and SNEGSKA (reference sequence). The CDR3 is 16 amino acids. Written as DNA, the CDR3 is TGCAGTGCCGCCGGAGGACAGGGGTTAGACAATCAGCCCCAGCATTTT. It yields the protein CSAAGGQGLDNQPQHF.

The rearrangement joins TRBV20-1 to TRBJ2-5, with 7 nucleotides matching TRBD2. The CDR3 runs 14 residues. Germline V lookup: CDR1 DFQATT, CDR2 SNEGSKA (reference sequence). V lost 4 bases, J lost 5 bases, and 10 bases stayed unmatched. CDR3 region: CSAIPTSNPETQYF. CDR3 nucleotides: TGCAGTGCTATCCCGACTAGCAATCCCGAGACCCAGTACTTC.

There are many counts of this clonotype. V and J are TRBV6-5 and TRBJ1-2, with D maybe TRBD1 (5 bases). The V gene's germline CDR1 is MNHEY and CDR2 SVGAGI. The CDR3 covers 14 residues. Trimming took off 2 bases at V and 2 bases at J, with 9 bases between the two ends. The CDR3 DNA is TGTGCCAGCAGTTACGGGGGGTCCAACTATGGCTACACCTTC. The encoded protein is CASSYGGSNYGYTF.